The 25 T cell receptor beta chains given below trace back to one sample, sequenced in a study of T-cell memory formation after mild COVID-19. TCRdb re-called the 5' RACE reads through MiXCR, storing one row per CDR3 protein. The sample lists about 100,000 distinct CDR3 sequences; about 18% were seen once. Material for sequencing was PBMCs or a T cell subset sorted from them (not recorded which). Receptors were obtained from a man younger than 35 who had mild COVID-19 (a few samples of this study predate the infection). Cell type and time point are not known.

The J gene is TRBJ2-2, the V gene TRBV5-6; 7 bases align to TRBD1. Trimming cost V 0 bases and J 4 bases; bases outside gene matches: 9. The CDR3 sequence is 17 residues long. Germline values: CDR1 SGHDT, CDR2 YYEEEE. CDR3 sequence: CASSLEAQGPLTGELFF. The CDR3 nucleotides are TGTGCCAGCAGCTTGGAGGCACAGGGGCCTCTCACCGGGGAGCTGTTTTTT.

This clonotype was picked up a small number of times. This chain connects TRBV5-1 to TRBJ2-6, with 7 bases fitting TRBD1. V trimming: 0 bases; J trimming: 0 bases; junction bases outside the gene matches: 6. The CDR3 has 18 amino acids. Germline assignment: CDR1 SGHRS and CDR2 YFSETQ. The CDR3 here is CASSLEGQSPSGANVLTF. The CDR3 DNA is TGCGCCAGCAGCTTGGAGGGACAGAGCCCCTCTGGGGCCAACGTCCTGACTTTC.

The chain employs TRBV20-1 and TRBJ2-4, with D uncertain. Trimming took 3 bases from V and 8 from J, leaving 14 bases between them. CDR1 is DFQATT, CDR2 SNEGSKA, per germline (reference sequence). The CDR3 is 13 residues long. In nucleotides, the CDR3 is TGCAGTGCTAGCTCAGAGGCCGCGTACATTCAGTACTTC. It is translated as CSASSEAAYIQYF.

This clonotype was detected ten times or more. This chain connects TRBV7-8 to TRBJ1-1; D not certain. The V gene lost 5 bases and the J gene lost 1 base, with 11 bases spanning the gap. The CDR3 sequence is 14 residues long. Germline V lookup: CDR1 SGHVS, CDR2 FQNEAQ. The CDR3: CASSRRAANTEAFF. CDR3 bases: TGTGCCAGCAGCAGGAGGGCGGCGAACACTGAAGCTTTCTTT.

V and J are TRBV5-1 and TRBJ1-6; D is uncertain. With 4 bases removed from V and 10 bases from J, the gap between germline ends came to 15 bases. The germline V gene has CDR1 SGHRS and CDR2 YFSETQ. This CDR3 is 14 amino acids long. Here the CDR3 reads CASSEDGRRSPLHF. In DNA form, the CDR3 reads TGCGCCAGCAGCGAGGACGGACGGAGGTCACCCCTCCACTTT. The whole variable domain, filled in from reference TRBV5-1 and TRBJ1-6, reads KAGVTQTPRYLIKTRGQQVTLSCSPISGHRSVSWYQQTPGQGLQFLFEYFSETQRNKGNFPGRFSGRQFSNSRSEMNVSTLELGDSALYLCASSEDGRRSPLHFGNGTRLTVT.

V gene TRBV5-1 combines with J gene TRBJ2-7; the match to TRBD2 covers 10 bases. The V and J ends lost 0 bases and 2 bases, in that order; junction bases with no gene match: 5. CDR3 length: 16 residues. From germline, CDR1 is SGHRS and CDR2 YFSETQ. As DNA, the CDR3 is TGCGCCAGCAGCTTGGGGGGGACTAGCGAGGCCTACGAGCAGTACTTC. Protein sequence: CASSLGGTSEAYEQYF.

V gene TRBV5-5 combines with J gene TRBJ2-5, with D uncertain. CDR3 size: 14 residues. Germline-derived CDR1 and CDR2 are SGHKS and YYEKEE (reference sequence). The V gene lost 0 bases and the J gene lost 9 bases, with 15 bases spanning the gap. CDR3 residues: CASSLAGRSGSQYF. The CDR3 region has the DNA TGTGCCAGCAGCTTGGCAGGACGGAGTGGGTCCCAGTACTTC.

This clonotype was seen only a few times. The chain uses TRBV12-3 or TRBV12-4 and TRBJ2-7, with 9 bases lining up with TRBD1. J gave up 5 bases and V 5 bases, and 1 base lay outside the gene matches. The CDR3 spans 12 residues. The CDR3 bases are TGTGCCAGCAGTCGGGACAGGGACGAGCAGTACTTC. Amino acid sequence: CASSRDRDEQYF.

The chain couples TRBV9 to TRBJ2-5, with D hard to call. CDR1 and CDR2 from the germline V gene are SGDLS and YYNGEE. This CDR3 has 14 amino acids. Trimming stripped 0 bases from V and 1 base from J, with 7 bases between. The CDR3 nucleotides read TGTGCCAGCAGCGTAGGAAATAGCCAAGAGACCCAGTACTTC. As protein: CASSVGNSQETQYF.

This clonotype was observed a few times. The chain links TRBV18 to TRBJ1-1, with D possibly matching TRBD1 (5 bases). Trimming shortened V by 0 bases and J by 4 bases, and 21 bases separated the two germline ends. This CDR3 comprises 18 residues. The germline V gene encodes CDR1 KGHSH and CDR2 LQKENI. CDR3 sequence reads: CASSPPGRSLGRSTEAFF. CDR3 in DNA: TGTGCCAGCTCACCACCGGGACGCTCCTTGGGTCGAAGCACTGAAGCTTTCTTT.

This clonotype was seen many times. The chain uses TRBV7-2 and TRBJ2-1, with 7 bases lining up with TRBD2. The germline V gene has CDR1 SGHTA and CDR2 FQGNSA. This CDR3 is 15 amino acids long. Germline trimming cut 5 bases from V and 3 bases from J; bases unmatched to any gene: 7. For the CDR3, the DNA is TGTGCCAGCAGCACGAGCGGGGCGGTCTACAATGAGCAGTTCTTC. Translating it yields CASSTSGAVYNEQFF.

This clonotype was counted many times. The chain couples TRBV12-3 or TRBV12-4 to TRBJ2-4; possible D gene TRBD2, 6 bases. This CDR3 has 12 residues. V shed 8 bases and J shed 9 bases, with 14 bases lying between them. CDR3 in DNA: TGTGCCAGCTGGGCGGAGGGAGGCATTCAGTACTTC. Amino acid sequence: CASWAEGGIQYF.

This chain connects TRBV20-1 to TRBJ2-1; TRBD2 matches at 14 bases. Germline lookup yields CDR1 DFQATT and CDR2 SNEGSKA (reference sequence). Germline trimming cut 5 bases from V and 8 bases from J; bases unmatched to any gene: 5. The CDR3 is 14 residues long. The DNA for the CDR3 is TGCAGTGCTTCCGGGACTAGCGGGGGCTATGAGCAGTTCTTC. Translated: CSASGTSGGYEQFF.

The genes are TRBV18 and TRBJ2-5; D uncertain. Deletions cut 1 base from V and 4 bases from J, with 10 bases between. In germline, CDR1 is KGHSH, CDR2 LQKENI. The CDR3 extends over 14 amino acids. CDR3 in amino acids: CASSPRALVETQYF. The CDR3 nucleotides read TGTGCCAGCTCACCACGTGCCCTGGTAGAGACCCAGTACTTC.

The chain links TRBV5-1 to TRBJ1-1, with D perhaps TRBD1 (6 bases). The length of the CDR3 is 15 residues. Germline values: CDR1 SGHRS, CDR2 YFSETQ. Trimming pared 4 bases from V and 4 bases from J, leaving 17 bases between. CDR3 residues: CASSPGGGQGTEAFF. The CDR3 nucleotides are TGCGCCAGCAGCCCGGGCGGGGGGCAGGGCACTGAAGCTTTCTTT.

This chain links TRBV20-1 with TRBJ1-6; D is undetermined. Germline CDR1 DFQATT, CDR2 SNEGSKA (reference sequence). V was cut by 7 bases and J by 7 bases, with 2 bases left in between. The CDR3 runs 9 residues. The DNA of the CDR3 is TGCAGTGTGAATTCACCCCTCCACTTT. Protein sequence: CSVNSPLHF.

This clonotype was seen more than once but under ten times. This chain joins TRBV7-3 and TRBJ1-2; 10 nucleotides align to TRBD1. CDR1 SGHTA and CDR2 FQGTGA come from the germline V gene. V was clipped by 8 bases and J by 4 bases; unmatched bases: 16. There are 17 residues in the CDR3. CDR3 DNA: TGTGCCAGCTCCCTCCGAAGGTCGGGACAGGGGTCCTATGGCTACACCTTC. Its protein product is CASSLRRSGQGSYGYTF. Filled out from reference TRBV7-3 and TRBJ1-2, the complete variable domain reads GAGVSQTPSNKVTEKGKYVELRCDPISGHTALYWYRQSLGQGPEFLIYFQGTGAADDSGLPNDRFFAVRPEGSVSTLKIQRTERGDSAVYLCASSLRRSGQGSYGYTFGSGTRLTVV.

This clonotype was recorded at least ten times. The rearrangement joins TRBV4-3 to TRBJ2-5, with D perhaps matching TRBD1 or TRBD2 (5 bases each). The germline V and J ends were trimmed by 0 bases and 1 base, with 9 bases remaining between them. The CDR3 length is 15 residues. Germline V gene data show CDR1 as LGHNA and CDR2 as YSLEER. The CDR3 is CASSQDMRGQETQYF. DNA for the CDR3: TGCGCCAGCAGCCAAGATATGAGGGGCCAAGAGACCCAGTACTTC.

This sequence joins TRBV28 and TRBJ2-2; the D call may be TRBD1 or TRBD2 (7 bases each). V was cut by 4 bases and J by 5 bases, with 23 bases left in between. Germline CDR1 and CDR2: MDHEN and SYDVKM. This CDR3 comprises 18 residues. DNA of the CDR3: TGTGCCAGCAGTTCCCCTCGGGGAGGGGGCTTAGGAACCGGGGAGCTGTTTTTT. Translation: CASSSPRGGGLGTGELFF.

The chain carries TRBV5-1 and TRBJ2-1; 9 bases fit TRBD2. This CDR3 contains 15 residues. Germline lookup yields CDR1 SGHRS and CDR2 YFSETQ. The J segment lost 6 bases and the V segment lost 1 base, leaving 5 bases of the junction unmatched. CDR3 coding DNA: TGCGCCAGCAGCTTGTTAGCGGGGGACCTCAATGAGCAGTTCTTC. This translates into CASSLLAGDLNEQFF.

This clonotype has more than one count but fewer than ten. V usage is TRBV4-3 and J usage is TRBJ2-7, with unresolved D. The CDR3 spans 15 residues. CDR1 LGHNA and CDR2 YSLEER come from the germline V gene. The germline V and J ends were trimmed by 1 base and 2 bases, with 12 bases remaining between them. The CDR3 nucleotides are TGCGCCAGCAGCCAAGTTATTAGCTCCACCTACGAGCAGTACTTC. It specifies CASSQVISSTYEQYF.

V usage is TRBV20-1 and J usage is TRBJ1-2; 9 nucleotides line up with TRBD1. The V segment lost 0 bases and the J segment 7 bases; nucleotides outside the gene matches: 6. The CDR3 is 14 amino acids. Germline V gives CDR1 DFQATT, CDR2 SNEGSKA (reference sequence). The DNA for the CDR3 is TGCAGTGCTAGAGAGAGGGGACAGGGAGGTGGCTACACCTTC. Its translation is CSARERGQGGGYTF.

V is TRBV18 and J is TRBJ1-1; 8 nucleotides agree with TRBD1. V lost 6 bases to trimming and J lost 4 bases; unmatched junction nucleotides: 7. In germline, CDR1 is KGHSH, CDR2 LQKENI. The CDR3 length is 14 residues. CDR3 in DNA: TGTGCCAGCTCCGCGGGACAGGCGGGCACTGAAGCTTTCTTT. Residues: CASSAGQAGTEAFF.

This clonotype was seen a few times. The chain joins TRBV5-1 to TRBJ2-1; D unclear. The length of the CDR3 is 16 residues. From germline, CDR1 is SGHRS and CDR2 YFSETQ. V was pared by 3 bases and J by 1 base, with 14 bases between. The CDR3 protein is CASSSTGYQSYNEQFF. In DNA, the CDR3 is TGCGCCAGCAGCTCGACCGGGTACCAATCCTACAATGAGCAGTTCTTC.

This clonotype has ten or more counts. CDR3 sequence (DNA): TGCAGTGCTTATACTGAACAGGGGAGGGAGCAGTTCTTC. Encoded protein: CSAYTEQGREQFF. J is TRBJ2-1 and V is TRBV20-1; the D gene is possibly TRBD1 (7 bases). The CDR3 consists of 13 residues. From germline, CDR1 is DFQATT and CDR2 SNEGSKA (reference sequence). The V and J ends lost 5 bases and 10 bases respectively, with 18 bases between them.